The 30 T cell receptor beta chains reported below all come from one sample, sequenced in a study of CD8+CD57+ T cells in acquired aplastic anemia. Researchers used genomic DNA as the template to profile TCR beta VDJ and CDR3. TCRdb itself ran the reads through MiXCR, one entry per CDR3 protein. The sample holds roughly 130,000 distinct CDR3 sequences, around 48% seen once. Material for sequencing was sorted CD4+, CD8+, or CD8+CD57+ T cells (not recorded which) from PBMCs. The receptors come from a human donor in good health, serving as a control.

V is TRBV2 and J is TRBJ1-6; TRBD1 aligns across 7 bases. Trimming cost V 6 bases and J 8 bases; bases outside gene matches: 7. From germline, CDR1 is SNHLY and CDR2 FYNNEI. The CDR3 has 14 amino acids. CDR3 amino acids: CASSEQGKDSPLHF. CDR3 in DNA: TGTGCCAGCAGCGAACAGGGGAAAGATTCACCCCTCCACTTT.

This clonotype was seen ten or more times. This sequence joins TRBV6-2 or TRBV6-3 and TRBJ1-5; D is unclear. Germline-derived CDR1 and CDR2 are MNHEY and SVGEGT. Trimming left V 3 bases short and J 3 bases short, with 24 bases between. This CDR3 is built from 19 residues. The CDR3 sequence is CASSYDGHGQSSNNQPQHF. The CDR3 nucleotides read TGTGCCAGCAGTTATGACGGTCACGGGCAATCCTCCAACAATCAGCCCCAGCATTTT.

This clonotype was observed many times. The chain joins TRBV5-1 to TRBJ1-1; no clear D. Trimming took off 4 bases at V and 8 bases at J, with 15 bases between the two ends. The CDR3 totals 13 residues. The germline V gene has CDR1 SGHRS and CDR2 YFSETQ. CDR3 sequence: CASSHDIRSEAFF. DNA for the CDR3: TGCGCCAGCAGCCATGACATACGGAGCGAAGCTTTCTTT.

This clonotype came up many times. This could be a read error, since a much larger clone is one nucleotide away. The chain combines TRBV5-1 with TRBJ1-5; possibly TRBD1 for D (5 bases). Trimming removed 0 bases from V and 6 bases from J, with 7 bases in between. The germline CDR1 and CDR2 sequences are SGHRS and YFSETQ. This CDR3 has 13 residues. As DNA, the CDR3 is TGCGCCAGCAGCTTGGAAGGGGCTCAGCCCCAGCATTTT. Translation: CASSLEGAQPQHF.

This clonotype was counted at least ten times. The chain recombines TRBV28 with TRBJ2-7; a weak D match, TRBD1 (5 bases). Trimming cost V 5 bases and J 2 bases, with 13 bases left between them. The CDR3 is 14 residues long. Per the germline V gene, CDR1 is MDHEN and CDR2 is SYDVKM. Here the CDR3 DNA reads TGTGCCAGCAGTCAACCACAGGCCACCTACGAGCAGTACTTC. Translation: CASSQPQATYEQYF.

By share, this clonotype counts as medium-sized. CDR3 sequence reads: CATSRVGSYEQYF. The CDR3 DNA reads as TGTGCCACCAGCAGAGTAGGGTCCTACGAGCAGTACTTC. V usage is TRBV15 and J usage is TRBJ2-7; no reliable D call. The CDR3 has 13 amino acids. Trimming took off 1 base at V and 1 base at J, with 5 bases between the two ends. Germline V gene data show CDR1 as LNHNV and CDR2 as YYDKDF (reference sequence).

There are many counts of this clonotype. The chain joins TRBV19 to TRBJ2-7, with D maybe TRBD1 (6 bases). The CDR3 totals 12 residues. Germline CDR1 reads LNHDA; CDR2 reads SQIVND (reference sequence). Trimming took off 3 bases at V and 6 bases at J, with 9 bases between the two ends. CDR3 amino acids: CASSILGGEQYF. For the CDR3, the DNA is TGTGCCAGTAGTATTCTAGGGGGCGAGCAGTACTTC.

This clonotype was counted between two and nine times. The genes are TRBV5-4 and TRBJ2-7; 11 bases are shared with TRBD1. The V segment lost 0 bases and the J segment 0 bases; nucleotides outside the gene matches: 2. This CDR3 has 16 amino acids. CDR1 is SGHNT, CDR2 YYREEE, per germline (reference sequence). The CDR3 nucleotides are TGTGCCAGCAGCTTGGGGGGGACAGGGGGCTCCTACGAGCAGTACTTC. It yields the protein CASSLGGTGGSYEQYF.

Here the CDR3 DNA reads TGCGCCAGCAGCTTGGAGGGCCAGGGTTATAATTCACCCCTCCACTTT. It translates to CASSLEGQGYNSPLHF. This rearrangement joins TRBV5-1 to TRBJ1-6, with D perhaps matching TRBD1 (5 bases). CDR3 length equals 16 residues. Germline CDR1 and CDR2: SGHRS and YFSETQ. The V end lost 0 bases, the J end lost 4 bases, and 11 bases lay between the germline ends.

By share of the sample, this clonotype is medium-sized. V is TRBV20-1 and J is TRBJ2-7; D ambiguous. V lost 3 bases, J lost 3 bases, and 9 bases lay in between. The CDR3 spans 12 residues. CDR1 is DFQATT, CDR2 SNEGSKA, per germline (reference sequence). The CDR3 protein is CSASGRNYEQYF. In DNA, the CDR3 is TGCAGTGCTAGTGGTCGTAACTACGAGCAGTACTTC.

The chain uses TRBV25-1 and TRBJ1-5; no definite D call. Per the germline V gene, CDR1 is MGHDK and CDR2 is SYGVNS. This CDR3 comprises 15 residues. V was cut by 4 bases and J by 0 bases, with 10 bases left in between. The CDR3 protein is CASSGEGTSNQPQHF. The CDR3 region has the DNA TGTGCCAGCAGTGGGGAGGGCACTAGCAATCAGCCCCAGCATTTT.

This clonotype came up many times. V is TRBV7-9 and J is TRBJ1-1; tentative D call: TRBD1 (5 bases). This CDR3 spans 16 amino acids. The germline V gene encodes CDR1 SEHNR and CDR2 FQNEAQ (reference sequence). Trimming took off 8 bases at V and 7 bases at J, with 26 bases between the two ends. The chain's CDR3 is CASSPGQGSTTNEAFF. For the CDR3, the DNA is TGTGCCAGCTCCCCGGGTCAGGGTTCAACCACCAATGAAGCTTTCTTT.

This clonotype was picked up many times. The V and J genes are TRBV3-1 and TRBJ2-7, with TRBD2 matching over 9 bases. The CDR3 is 15 amino acids. The trim removed 3 bases at V and 1 base at J, leaving 4 bases unmatched. Germline assignment: CDR1 LGHDT and CDR2 YNNKEL (reference sequence). The CDR3 is CASSHEAGGSYEQYF. CDR3 coding DNA: TGTGCCAGCAGCCATGAGGCGGGGGGGTCCTACGAGCAGTACTTC.

Ten or more counts support this clonotype. This rearrangement joins TRBV7-9 to TRBJ2-1; D might be TRBD1 or TRBD2, each matching 5 bases. Trimming removed 3 bases from V and 8 bases from J, with 17 bases in between. Germline loops: CDR1 SEHNR, CDR2 FQNEAQ (reference sequence). There are 15 residues in the CDR3. The CDR3 bases are TGTGCCAGCAGCTTTTTTCTAGCCCAGGGCGATGAGCAGTTCTTC. It is translated as CASSFFLAQGDEQFF.

This clonotype was seen many times. The chain is built from TRBV12-3 or TRBV12-4 and TRBJ2-1; 7 bases are a match to TRBD2. CDR3 length: 15 residues. Trimming took 3 bases from V and 1 from J; bases not matched to a gene: 3. As DNA, the CDR3 is TGTGCCAGCAGTTTCGGACTAGGGTCCTACAATGAGCAGTTCTTC. The encoded protein is CASSFGLGSYNEQFF.

This clonotype was picked up many times. The CDR3 DNA follows: TGTGCCAGCAGCGACGGGTTGGGGGAGACCCAGTACTTC. Translated, it gives CASSDGLGETQYF. The J gene is TRBJ2-5, the V gene TRBV7-3, with D hard to call. This CDR3 comprises 13 residues. Trimming shortened V by 5 bases and J by 5 bases, and 12 bases separated the two germline ends. Germline V CDR1 and CDR2: SGHTA, FQGTGA.

This clonotype has a count of ten or more. The rearrangement uses TRBV20-1 and TRBJ2-2, with 11 positions matching TRBD2. V lost 5 bases to trimming and J lost 4 bases; unmatched junction nucleotides: 6. Germline-derived CDR1 and CDR2 are DFQATT and SNEGSKA (reference sequence). The CDR3 spans 15 residues. The CDR3 DNA follows: TGCAGTGCTTCCCGACTAGCGGGGCCCACCGGGGAGCTGTTTTTT. This sequence encodes CSASRLAGPTGELFF.

In this sample, this clonotype turned up many times. The gene calls are TRBV20-1 and TRBJ2-5, with 9 bases that match TRBD2. The CDR3 has 17 residues. Germline lookup yields CDR1 DFQATT and CDR2 SNEGSKA (reference sequence). V lost 6 bases, J lost 5 bases, and 19 bases stayed unmatched. CDR3 coding DNA: TGCAGTGCCGCAGGTCCTAGCGGGACCACCTCCCGGGAGACCCAGTACTTC. This translates into CSAAGPSGTTSRETQYF.

This clonotype was seen at least ten times. This sequence joins TRBV20-1 and TRBJ2-1, with TRBD2 as a possible D gene (7 bases). Germline CDR1 reads DFQATT; CDR2 reads SNEGSKA (reference sequence). The CDR3 loop spans 15 amino acids. Between the trimmed V and J ends, which lost 0 bases and 4 bases, there was a span of 13 bases. CDR3 protein: CSARDERGGYNEQFF. CDR3 nucleotides: TGCAGTGCTAGAGATGAGAGGGGGGGTTACAATGAGCAGTTCTTC.

This clonotype was picked up many times. The rearrangement joins TRBV20-1 to TRBJ2-7; D remains ambiguous. The CDR3 is 13 amino acids. Per germline, CDR1 DFQATT and CDR2 SNEGSKA (reference sequence). V dropped 3 bases and J dropped 0 bases, with 9 bases sitting between them. CDR3 coding DNA: TGCAGTGCTAGGCAACCGCTCTCCTACGAGCAGTACTTC. It codes for CSARQPLSYEQYF.

This clonotype was counted many times. CDR3 loop: CASSYPPTYEQYF. The CDR3 nucleotides read TGTGCCAGCAGTTACCCCCCGACCTACGAGCAGTACTTC. This chain connects TRBV6-2 or TRBV6-3 to TRBJ2-7; no firm D call. This CDR3 region has 13 residues. The germline V and J ends were trimmed by 2 bases and 2 bases, with 7 bases remaining between them. In germline, CDR1 is MNHEY, CDR2 SVGEGT.

The genes are TRBV20-1 and TRBJ2-5; TRBD2 matches 9 bases. Trimming removed 5 bases from V and 4 bases from J; junction bases left unmatched: 8. Germline assignment: CDR1 DFQATT and CDR2 SNEGSKA (reference sequence). The CDR3 spans 14 residues. Written as DNA, the CDR3 is TGCAGTGCTCCCGTAGCGGGGGCCAGAGAGACCCAGTACTTC. It yields the protein CSAPVAGARETQYF.

The chain couples TRBV29-1 to TRBJ1-1; 10 bases agree with TRBD1. This CDR3 comprises 14 residues. Germline CDR1 reads SQVTM; CDR2 reads ANQGSEA. The V gene end was trimmed by 5 bases and the J gene end by 4 bases; junction bases not matched to a gene: 7. The CDR3 DNA sequence: TGCAGCGTTCGGACAGGGGGAGGGGGCACTGAAGCTTTCTTT. The encoded protein is CSVRTGGGGTEAFF.

The sample holds many counts of this clonotype. This sequence joins TRBV20-1 and TRBJ1-2; D not certain. Germline V gene lookup returns CDR1 DFQATT and CDR2 SNEGSKA (reference sequence). V was clipped by 6 bases and J by 2 bases, with 16 bases between them. There are 14 residues in the CDR3. The CDR3 nucleotides read TGCAGTGCAATGAGGACCGGGAGAAACTATGGCTACACCTTC. Amino acid sequence: CSAMRTGRNYGYTF.

This clonotype was picked up many times. This chain joins TRBV19 and TRBJ2-3; 12 bases align to TRBD2. This CDR3 has 16 residues. After removal of 6 bases from V and 3 bases from J, the junction contained 7 bases not matched to a gene. Germline V gives CDR1 LNHDA, CDR2 SQIVND (reference sequence). Written as DNA, the CDR3 is TGTGCCAGTAGGCGGACTAGCGGGGACTTGACAGATACGCAGTATTTT. Translated, it gives CASRRTSGDLTDTQYF.

This clonotype was recorded a few times. At one end the junction does not follow the germline gene, possibly because of a read error. The chain carries TRBV6-5 and TRBJ1-1; unclear D gene. The CDR3 consists of 13 residues. CDR1 MNHEY and CDR2 SVGAGI come from the germline V gene. CDR3 residues: CASSYSTEGEASF. CDR3 bases: TGTGCCAGCAGTTACTCGACTGAGGGTGAAGCTTCCTTT.

As for this clonotype: One end of the junction fails to match germline, which may point to a read error. This sequence joins TRBV7-2 and TRBJ2-2; the D gene is possibly TRBD2 (6 bases). Germline CDR1 SGHTA, CDR2 FQGNSA. The CDR3 has 15 amino acids. The DNA for the CDR3 is TGTGCCAGCAGCTTTAGCGTCGGGGGATCCGGGGAGCTGCTTTTT. It translates to CASSFSVGGSGELLF.

At least ten counts were recorded for this clonotype. V is TRBV6-4 and J is TRBJ2-3; D ambiguous. Germline CDR1 is MRHNA and CDR2 is SNTAGT. CDR3 length equals 14 residues. Trimming shortened V by 4 bases and J by 1 base, and 9 bases separated the two germline ends. The CDR3 DNA reads as TGTGCCAGCAGTGCCCTGGGTGGCACAGATACGCAGTATTTT. Translated: CASSALGGTDTQYF.

On this clonotype: An end of the junction does not agree with germline; a read error may underlie this. V gene TRBV19 combines with J gene TRBJ2-3, with D hard to call. Looked up from germline, CDR1 is LNHDA and CDR2 is SQIVND (reference sequence). CDR3 length: 11 amino acids. CDR3 in DNA: TGTGCCAGTAGTATCACAGATACGCGGTACTTT. It yields the protein CASSITDTRYF.

The chain couples TRBV7-2 to TRBJ2-3; D is perhaps TRBD1 (5 bases). The CDR3 sequence is 14 residues long. The germline CDR1 and CDR2 sequences are SGHTA and FQGNSA. V lost 5 bases and J lost 1, with 10 bases in between. The CDR3 coding sequence is TGTGCCAGCAGCAGGGGCAGCGGCACAGATACGCAGTATTTT. Protein: CASSRGSGTDTQYF.